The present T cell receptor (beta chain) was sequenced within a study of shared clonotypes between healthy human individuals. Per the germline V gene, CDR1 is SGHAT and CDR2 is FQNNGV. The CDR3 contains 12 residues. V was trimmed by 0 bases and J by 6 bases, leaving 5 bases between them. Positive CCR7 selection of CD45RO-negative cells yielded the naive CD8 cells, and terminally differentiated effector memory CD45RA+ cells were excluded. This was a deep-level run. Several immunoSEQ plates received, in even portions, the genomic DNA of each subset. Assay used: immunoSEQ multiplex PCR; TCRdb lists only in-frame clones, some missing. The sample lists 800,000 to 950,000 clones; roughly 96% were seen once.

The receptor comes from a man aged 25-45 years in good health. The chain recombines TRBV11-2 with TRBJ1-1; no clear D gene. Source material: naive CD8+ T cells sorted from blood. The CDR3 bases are TGTGCCAGCAGCTTAGAGTCCGCTGAAGCTTTCTTT. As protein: CASSLESAEAFF.